Sequencing of this T cell receptor (beta chain) was carried out in a study of blood T cell repertoires in COVID-19. Overall study context: From T cells, B-cell-depleted T cells, or PBMCs came the material, which was cDNA or gDNA.

Germline CDR1 reads SGHTA; CDR2 reads FQGNSA. Trimming at V came to 5 bases and at J to 3 bases, leaving 7 bases not matched to a gene. The CDR3 length is 15 residues. Measured with immunoSEQ multiplex PCR; TCRdb has only the in-frame clones, and not every one. The data show 110,000 or so clones, over 80% seen once. Specimen: peripheral blood. This chain links TRBV7-2 with TRBJ2-3; 8 bases are a match to TRBD2. The receptor was derived from a woman aged 55-75 years with acute or convalescent COVID-19. The CDR3 reads CASSSSGMATDTQYF. The CDR3, as DNA: TGTGCCAGCAGCAGTAGCGGGATGGCTACAGATACGCAGTATTTT.